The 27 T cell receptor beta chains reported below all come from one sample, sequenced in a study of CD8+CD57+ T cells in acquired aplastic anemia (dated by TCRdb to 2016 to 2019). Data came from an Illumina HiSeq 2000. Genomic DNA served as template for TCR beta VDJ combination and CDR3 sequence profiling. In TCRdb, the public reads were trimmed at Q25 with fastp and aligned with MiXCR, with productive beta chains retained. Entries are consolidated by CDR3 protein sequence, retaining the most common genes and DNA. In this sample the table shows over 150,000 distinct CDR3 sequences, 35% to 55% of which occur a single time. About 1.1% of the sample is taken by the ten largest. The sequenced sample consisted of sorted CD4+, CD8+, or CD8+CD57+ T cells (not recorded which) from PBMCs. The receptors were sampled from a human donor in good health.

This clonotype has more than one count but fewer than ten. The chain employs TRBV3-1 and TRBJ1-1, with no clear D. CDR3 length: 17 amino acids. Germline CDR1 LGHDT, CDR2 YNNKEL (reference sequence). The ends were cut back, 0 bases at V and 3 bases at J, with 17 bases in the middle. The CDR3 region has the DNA TGTGCCAGCAGCCAAGATCCTTCTCCCTCGCCCCACACTGAAGCTTTCTTT. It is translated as CASSQDPSPSPHTEAFF.

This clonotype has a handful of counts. CDR3 DNA: TGTGCCAGCAGCTTAATGCCTCAAGAGACCCAGTACTTC. Its translation is CASSLMPQETQYF. The rearrangement uses TRBV7-2 and TRBJ2-5; D call uncertain. V lost 2 bases and J lost 2, with 6 bases in between. CDR3 length: 13 residues. Germline V gives CDR1 SGHTA, CDR2 FQGNSA. The variable domain in full, completed from reference TRBV7-2 and TRBJ2-5, reads GAGVSQSPSNKVTEKGKDVELRCDPISGHTALYWYRQSLGQGLEFLIYFQGNSAPDKSGLPSDRFSAERTGGSVSTLTIQRTQQEDSAVYLCASSLMPQETQYFGPGTRLLVL.

CDR3 in DNA: TGTGCCAGCAGCCTTGACAGCTATAATTCACCCCTCCACTTT. Protein product: CASSLDSYNSPLHF. V usage is TRBV6-2 or TRBV6-3 and J usage is TRBJ1-6, with D perhaps matching TRBD1 (5 bases). CDR1 is MNHEY, CDR2 SVGEGT, per germline. V was cut by 6 bases and J by 3 bases, with 9 bases left in between. This CDR3 region has 14 residues.

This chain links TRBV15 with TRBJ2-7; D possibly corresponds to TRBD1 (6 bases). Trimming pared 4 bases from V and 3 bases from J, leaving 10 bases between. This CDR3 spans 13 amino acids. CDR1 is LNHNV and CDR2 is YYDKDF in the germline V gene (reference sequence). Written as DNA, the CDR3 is TGTGCCACCAGCACGGACAGCGGCTACGAGCAGTACTTC. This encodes CATSTDSGYEQYF.

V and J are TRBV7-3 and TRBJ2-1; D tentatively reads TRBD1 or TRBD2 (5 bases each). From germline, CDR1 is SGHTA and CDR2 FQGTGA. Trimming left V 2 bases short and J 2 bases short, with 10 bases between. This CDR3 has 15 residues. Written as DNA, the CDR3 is TGTGCCAGCAGCTTAGGGACCCCTACCTACAATGAGCAGTTCTTC. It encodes CASSLGTPTYNEQFF.

The chain's CDR3 is CASSEADRGNEKLFF. DNA of the CDR3: TGTGCCAGCAGTGAAGCCGACAGGGGAAATGAAAAACTGTTTTTT. The chain links TRBV7-3 to TRBJ1-4; 8 bases align to TRBD1. Germline trimming cut 6 bases from V and 5 bases from J; bases unmatched to any gene: 8. Germline V lookup: CDR1 SGHTA, CDR2 FQGTGA. The CDR3 is 15 residues long.

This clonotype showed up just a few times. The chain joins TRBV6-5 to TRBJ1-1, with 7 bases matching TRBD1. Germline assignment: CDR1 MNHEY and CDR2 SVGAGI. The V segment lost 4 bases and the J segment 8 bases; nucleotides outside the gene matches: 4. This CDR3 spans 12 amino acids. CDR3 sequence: CASSSYRGEAFF. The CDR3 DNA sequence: TGTGCCAGCAGTTCTTACAGGGGCGAAGCTTTCTTT.

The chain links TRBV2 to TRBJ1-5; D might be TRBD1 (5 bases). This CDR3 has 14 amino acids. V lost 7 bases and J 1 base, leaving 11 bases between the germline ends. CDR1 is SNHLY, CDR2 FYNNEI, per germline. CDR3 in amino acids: CASTGMGSNQPQHF. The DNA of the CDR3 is TGTGCCAGCACAGGGATGGGAAGCAATCAGCCCCAGCATTTT.

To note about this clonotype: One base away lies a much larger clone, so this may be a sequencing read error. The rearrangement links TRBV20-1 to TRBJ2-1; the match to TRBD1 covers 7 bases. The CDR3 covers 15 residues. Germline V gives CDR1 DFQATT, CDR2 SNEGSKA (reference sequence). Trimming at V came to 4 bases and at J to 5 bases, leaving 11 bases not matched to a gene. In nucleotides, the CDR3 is TGCAGTGCTACTAAGACAGGGTCTGTCCACAATGAGCAGTTCTTC. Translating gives CSATKTGSVHNEQFF.

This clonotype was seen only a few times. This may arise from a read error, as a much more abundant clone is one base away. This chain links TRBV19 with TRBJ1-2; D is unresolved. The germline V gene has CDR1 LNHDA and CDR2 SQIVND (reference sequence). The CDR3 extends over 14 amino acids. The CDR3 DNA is TGTGACAGTAGTATAGACAAACCCACCTATGGCTACACCTTC. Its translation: CDSSIDKPTYGYTF.

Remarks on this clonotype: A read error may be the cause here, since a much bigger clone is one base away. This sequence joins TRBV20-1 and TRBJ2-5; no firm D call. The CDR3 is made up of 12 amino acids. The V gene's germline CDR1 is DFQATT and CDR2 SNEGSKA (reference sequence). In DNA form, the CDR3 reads TGCGGTGCTGGAAAGGGCGGAGAGACCCAGTACTTC. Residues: CGAGKGGETQYF.

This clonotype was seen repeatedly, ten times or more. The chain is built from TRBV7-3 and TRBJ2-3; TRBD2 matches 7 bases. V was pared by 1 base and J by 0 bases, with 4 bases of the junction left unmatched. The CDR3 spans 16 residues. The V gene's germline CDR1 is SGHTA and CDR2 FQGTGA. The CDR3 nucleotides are TGTGCCAGCAGCTTAATTAGCGGGTCTAGCACAGATACGCAGTATTTT. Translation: CASSLISGSSTDTQYF.

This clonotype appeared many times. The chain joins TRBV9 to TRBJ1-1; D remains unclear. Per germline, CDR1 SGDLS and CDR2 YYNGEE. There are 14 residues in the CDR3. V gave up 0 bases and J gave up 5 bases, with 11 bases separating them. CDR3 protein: CASSVGSGWTEAFF. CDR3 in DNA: TGTGCCAGCAGCGTAGGGTCCGGGTGGACTGAAGCTTTCTTT.

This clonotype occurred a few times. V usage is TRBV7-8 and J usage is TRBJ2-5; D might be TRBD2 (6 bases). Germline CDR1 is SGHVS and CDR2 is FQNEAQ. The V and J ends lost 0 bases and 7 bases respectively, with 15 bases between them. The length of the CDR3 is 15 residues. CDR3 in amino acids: CASSLARGALGTQYF. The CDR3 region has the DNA TGTGCCAGCAGCTTAGCGCGGGGAGCTCTGGGGACCCAGTACTTC.

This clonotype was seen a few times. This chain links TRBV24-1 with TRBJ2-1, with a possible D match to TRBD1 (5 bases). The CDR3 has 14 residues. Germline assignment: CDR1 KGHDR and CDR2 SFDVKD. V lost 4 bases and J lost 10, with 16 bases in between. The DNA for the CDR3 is TGTGCCACCAGTGACCAGGGCTCGACTGGGGAGCAGTTCTTC. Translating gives CATSDQGSTGEQFF.

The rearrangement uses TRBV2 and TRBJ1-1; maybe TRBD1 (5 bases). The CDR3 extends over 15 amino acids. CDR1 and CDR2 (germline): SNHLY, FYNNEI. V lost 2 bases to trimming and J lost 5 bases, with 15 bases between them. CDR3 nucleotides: TGTGCCAGCAGTGAACCTCGGGCAGGGTGGACTGAAGCTTTCTTT. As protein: CASSEPRAGWTEAFF.

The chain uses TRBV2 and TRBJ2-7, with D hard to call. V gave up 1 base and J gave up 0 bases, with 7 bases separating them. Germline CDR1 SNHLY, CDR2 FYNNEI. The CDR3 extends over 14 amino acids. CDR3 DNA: TGTGCCAGCAGTGAAGGACGGGTCTCCTACGAGCAGTACTTC. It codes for CASSEGRVSYEQYF.

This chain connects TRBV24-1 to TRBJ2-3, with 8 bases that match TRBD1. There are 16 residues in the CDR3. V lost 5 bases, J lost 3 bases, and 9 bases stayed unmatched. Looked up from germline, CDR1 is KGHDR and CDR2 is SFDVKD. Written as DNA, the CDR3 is TGTGCCACCAGTGCCACAGGGGGTTCTGTAACAGATACGCAGTATTTT. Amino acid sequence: CATSATGGSVTDTQYF.

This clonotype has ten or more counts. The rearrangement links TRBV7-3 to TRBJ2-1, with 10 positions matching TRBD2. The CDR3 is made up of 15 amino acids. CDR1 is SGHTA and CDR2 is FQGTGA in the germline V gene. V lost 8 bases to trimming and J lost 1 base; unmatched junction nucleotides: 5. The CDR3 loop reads CASASSGSSYNEQFF. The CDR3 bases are TGTGCCAGCGCTTCTAGCGGGAGTTCCTACAATGAGCAGTTCTTC.

CDR3 bases: TGTGCCAGCAGCTTAGCAGGGCGAGGGACTGAAGCTTTCTTT. Protein product: CASSLAGRGTEAFF. This sequence joins TRBV7-2 and TRBJ1-1; D gene unclear. The CDR3 is 14 amino acids. From germline, CDR1 is SGHTA and CDR2 FQGNSA. Trimming took off 0 bases at V and 5 bases at J, with 10 bases between the two ends.

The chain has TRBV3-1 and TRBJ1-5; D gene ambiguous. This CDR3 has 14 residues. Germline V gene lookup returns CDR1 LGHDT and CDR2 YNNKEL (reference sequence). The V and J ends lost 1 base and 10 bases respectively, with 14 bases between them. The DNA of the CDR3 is TGTGCCAGCAGCCAAGGTCTGATCGGATTCCCCCAGCATTTT. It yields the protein CASSQGLIGFPQHF.

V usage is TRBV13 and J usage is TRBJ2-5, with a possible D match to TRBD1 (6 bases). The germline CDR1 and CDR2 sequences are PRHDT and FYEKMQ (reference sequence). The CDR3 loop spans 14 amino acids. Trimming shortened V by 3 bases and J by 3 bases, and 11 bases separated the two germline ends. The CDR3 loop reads CASSFGAGEETQYF. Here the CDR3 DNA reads TGTGCCAGCAGCTTTGGAGCAGGGGAAGAGACCCAGTACTTC.

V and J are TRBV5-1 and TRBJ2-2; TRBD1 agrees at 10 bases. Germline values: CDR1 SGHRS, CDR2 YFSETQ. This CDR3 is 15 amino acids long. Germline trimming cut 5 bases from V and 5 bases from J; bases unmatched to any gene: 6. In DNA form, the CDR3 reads TGCGCCAGCAGTTCCGGGACAGGGGAAACCGGGGAGCTGTTTTTT. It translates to CASSSGTGETGELFF.

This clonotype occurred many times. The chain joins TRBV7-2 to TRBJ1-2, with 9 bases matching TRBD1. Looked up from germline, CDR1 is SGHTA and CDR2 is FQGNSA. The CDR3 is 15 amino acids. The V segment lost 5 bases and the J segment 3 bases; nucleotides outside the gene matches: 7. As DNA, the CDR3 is TGTGCCAGCAGCAGAACAGGGGGCGGAGACTATGGCTACACCTTC. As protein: CASSRTGGGDYGYTF.

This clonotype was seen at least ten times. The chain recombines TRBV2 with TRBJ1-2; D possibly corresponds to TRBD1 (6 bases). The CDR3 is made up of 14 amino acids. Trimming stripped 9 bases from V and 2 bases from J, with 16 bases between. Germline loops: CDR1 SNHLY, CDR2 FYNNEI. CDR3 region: CASIQGPKNYGYTF. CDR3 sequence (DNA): TGTGCCAGTATACAGGGACCAAAGAACTATGGCTACACCTTC.

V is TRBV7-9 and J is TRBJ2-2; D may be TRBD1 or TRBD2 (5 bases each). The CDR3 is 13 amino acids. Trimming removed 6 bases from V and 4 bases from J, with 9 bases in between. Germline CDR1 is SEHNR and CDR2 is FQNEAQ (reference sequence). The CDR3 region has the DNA TGTGCCAGCAGAGACGGGACCACCGGGGAGCTGTTTTTT. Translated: CASRDGTTGELFF.

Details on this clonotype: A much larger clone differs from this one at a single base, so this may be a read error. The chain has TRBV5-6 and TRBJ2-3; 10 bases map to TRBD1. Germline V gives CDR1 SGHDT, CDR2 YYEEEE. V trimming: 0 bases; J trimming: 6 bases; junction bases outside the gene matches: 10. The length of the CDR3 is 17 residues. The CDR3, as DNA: TGTGCCAGCAGCTTGGCGTGGGGGACAGGGGACGTGGATACGCAGTATTTT. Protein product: CASSLAWGTGDVDTQYF.